This T cell receptor (beta chain) came from a study of response to subunit inactivated influenza vaccine. TCRdb used MiXCR to reprocess the RT-PCR reads, holding one entry per CDR3 protein. The sample includes about 520,000 distinct CDR3 sequences, 25% of them seen just once. Points from the study as a whole: Researchers suggested that each seasonal influenza vaccination recruits few new T cells.

The CDR3 spans 17 residues. Germline CDR1 and CDR2: SGHRS and YFSETQ. The germline V and J ends were trimmed by 0 bases and 5 bases, with 21 bases remaining between them. As regards this clonotype: The target antigen is unknown.

The chain joins TRBV5-1 to TRBJ2-7; D might be TRBD1 (7 bases). This receptor was identified in a man aged 50 to 60 who received an inactivated influenza vaccine. Sequencing used CD4+ T cells sorted from PBMCs, obtained more than 4 days after vaccination. CDR3 in amino acids: CASSLVGSGGSFHEQYF. The CDR3 DNA sequence: TGCGCCAGCAGCTTGGTGGGATCAGGGGGGTCTTTCCACGAGCAGTACTTC.